These T cell receptor beta chains were read from a single sample in a study of blood T cell repertoires in COVID-19. TCRdb keeps only in-frame clones here, not all; method: immunoSEQ multiplex PCR. The profile shows 63,000 or so clones, 70% to 90% of them singletons. Sequencing was performed on peripheral blood. The receptors were gathered from a human donor in a cohort sampled during active COVID-19. CDR3s include the opening cysteine and the closing phenylalanine or tryptophan. A D gene is named only where the DNA matches it firmly. Clone size is not always given. Where it is, it says once, few, many or a class for expanded clones.

cdr3_nt cdr3_aa j_call v_call clone_size cdr3_length d_call
TGCGCCAGCAGCTTGGTAGTTGGAGAGACCCAGTACTTC CASSLVVGETQYF TRBJ2-5 TRBV5-1 NA 13 NA
TGTGCCAGCAGCAAACGACAGGGCCCGTACAATGAGCAGTTCTTC CASSKRQGPYNEQFF TRBJ2-1 TRBV16 NA 15 TRBD1
TGTGCCAGTAGTATGGCCGGGACAGACTATAATTCACCCCTCCACTTT CASSMAGTDYNSPLHF TRBJ1-6 TRBV19 NA 16 TRBD1
TGTGCCAGCAGACCAGGGGAACAGGGTCGAGGCTACACCTTC CASRPGEQGRGYTF TRBJ1-2 TRBV6-5 NA 14 NA
TGCGCCAGCAGCTCCCCCGACAGGCCCGGATCACCCCTCCACTTT CASSSPDRPGSPLHF TRBJ1-6 TRBV5-1 NA 15 NA
TGTGCCGTAGCGGGAGATATGGGAGAGACCCAGTACTTC CAVAGDMGETQYF TRBJ2-5 TRBV30 NA 13 TRBD2
TGTGCCAGCAGTTTAACTAGCGCTAGCTCCTACAATGAGCAGTTCTTC CASSLTSASSYNEQFF TRBJ2-1 TRBV28 NA 16 TRBD2
TGCGCCAGCAGTGAGTCTCGGGGGGGGAACAATGAGCAGTTCTTC CASSESRGGNNEQFF TRBJ2-1 TRBV10-1 NA 15 TRBD2
TGTGCCAGCAGTCCCCAGGGAAGATTTGAAAAACTGTTTTTT CASSPQGRFEKLFF TRBJ1-4 TRBV28 NA 14 NA
TGTGCCAGCGGACAGACAGATTCACCCCTCCACTTT CASGQTDSPLHF TRBJ1-6 TRBV9 NA 12 NA
TGCGCCATCGACAGGGAGGGGGAGCTGTTTTTT CAIDREGELFF TRBJ2-2 TRBV10-2 NA 11 TRBD1
TGTGCCAGCAGCACCTGGAGCCAGACGGTGTGGGAGCAGTACTTC CASSTWSQTVWEQYF TRBJ2-7 TRBV5-6 NA 15 NA
TGTGCCCTGGGAGTAGCGGGAGGAGATACGCAGTATTTT CALGVAGGDTQYF TRBJ2-3 TRBV12-3/TRBV12-4 NA 13 TRBD2
TGTGCCAGCAGTTTATCCCGCGGGAGGGCCCCAGATACGCAGTATTTT CASSLSRGRAPDTQYF TRBJ2-3 TRBV27 NA 16 TRBD2
TGTGCCAGCAACACCGGGACAAAAAGAGGCACTGAAGCTTTCTTT CASNTGTKRGTEAFF TRBJ1-1 TRBV2 NA 15 NA
TGTGCCAGCAGTTCCATCTACGGCTCCTACAATGAGCAGTTCTTC CASSSIYGSYNEQFF TRBJ2-1 TRBV7-9 NA 15 NA
TGTGCCAGCAGCGAGGACAGGGCCGTTGCAGGGGAGCTGTTTTTT CASSEDRAVAGELFF TRBJ2-2 TRBV2 once 15 TRBD1
TGTGCCAGTAGTATAGAGGTGGGGCAGTTCTCTGGAAACACCATATATTTT CASSIEVGQFSGNTIYF TRBJ1-3 TRBV19 NA 17 NA
TGCGCCAGCAGCTCCGGGACTAGCGGGCGTACCGGGGAGCTGTTTTTT CASSSGTSGRTGELFF TRBJ2-2 TRBV5-1 NA 16 TRBD2
TGTGCCAGCAGCTTGTATTCCGGCAGACTTAGCACTGAAGCTTTCTTT CASSLYSGRLSTEAFF TRBJ1-1 TRBV5-6 NA 16 NA
TGTGCCATCAGTGAGACGGGGATCTACACAGATACGCAGTATTTT CAISETGIYTDTQYF TRBJ2-3 TRBV10-3 NA 15 NA
TGTGCCAGCAGCGATGGGGCAGGGAACACCGGGGAGCTGTTTTTT CASSDGAGNTGELFF TRBJ2-2 TRBV9 NA 15 NA
TGTGCCAGCAGCTTGCTAGAGGACAGCTATGGCTACACCTTC CASSLLEDSYGYTF TRBJ1-2 TRBV7-9 NA 14 NA
TGTGCCAGCAGCCCAGGACTAGCGAGCGGGGAGCTGTTTTTT CASSPGLASGELFF TRBJ2-2 TRBV13 once 14 TRBD2
TGTGCCAGTAGTTATAGCAATCAGCCCCAGCATTTT CASSYSNQPQHF TRBJ1-5 TRBV19 once 12 NA
TGTGCCAGCAGCGTAGGGCCAGCGGCTAACTATGGCTACACCTTC CASSVGPAANYGYTF TRBJ1-2 TRBV9 NA 15 NA
TGTGCCAGCAGTCCCCCGGACGGGAAGCAGTTCTTC CASSPPDGKQFF TRBJ2-1 TRBV27 NA 12 NA
TGTGCCAGTAGTATTCTTGCACAGGGGGGGTCTGAAGCTTTCTTT CASSILAQGGSEAFF TRBJ1-1 TRBV19 NA 15 TRBD1
TGCGCCAGCAGCCCGGGACAGCACATTGGCTACACCTTC CASSPGQHIGYTF TRBJ1-2 TRBV5-1 once 13 TRBD1
TGTGCCAGCTCGAGGGACAGAGAAGAGACCCAGTACTTC CASSRDREETQYF TRBJ2-5 TRBV18 NA 13 TRBD1
TGTGCCAGCAGCCTGGGGACAGGGGATCAGCCCCAGCATTTT CASSLGTGDQPQHF TRBJ1-5 TRBV3-1/TRBV3-2 NA 14 TRBD1
TGTGCCAGTAGTATTGGGGCACCGAATCAGCCCCAGCATTTT CASSIGAPNQPQHF TRBJ1-5 TRBV19 few 14 NA
TGTGCCAGTAGCGCCTCAGGGGCTTCGGAGCAGTACTTC CASSASGASEQYF TRBJ2-7 TRBV19 NA 13 NA
TGTGCCAGCAGCCCGAGGCGGCTAAACACCGGGGAGCTGTTTTTT CASSPRRLNTGELFF TRBJ2-2 TRBV7-9 NA 15 NA
TGTGCCAGTAGTATGTCAACAGTACACCAAGAGACCCAGTACTTC CASSMSTVHQETQYF TRBJ2-5 TRBV19 NA 15 NA
TGTGCCAGCAGTGAACTTATGAACGGGGCCCAGTACTTC CASSELMNGAQYF TRBJ2-5 TRBV2 NA 13 NA
TGTGCCAGCAGCGTAGAGTCAGAAAACACCGGGGAGCTGTTTTTT CASSVESENTGELFF TRBJ2-2 TRBV9 NA 15 NA
TGTGCCAGCAGCGTCAAGACAGGGGTCTCCTACGAGCAGTACTTC CASSVKTGVSYEQYF TRBJ2-7 TRBV5-4 NA 15 TRBD1
TGCGCCAGCAGCCAACTTGTGGGAGGAAATGAGCAGTTCTTC CASSQLVGGNEQFF TRBJ2-1 TRBV4-1 NA 14 NA
TGTGCCACCAGTGAGGCGACAGGGGTGGAGGGCTACACCTTC CATSEATGVEGYTF TRBJ1-2 TRBV24-1 NA 14 TRBD1
TGTGCCAGCAGCTTTCTAGCGGGAGCGAACGGGGAGCTGTTTTTT CASSFLAGANGELFF TRBJ2-2 TRBV7-9 NA 15 TRBD2
TGTGCCAGCAGTTACCAGGGTCGGATCGGCCTCGGGCAGTTCTTC CASSYQGRIGLGQFF TRBJ2-1 TRBV6-6 NA 15 NA
TGTGCCAGCAGGTCAGGGGGCCCTAATGAAAAACTGTTTTTT CASRSGGPNEKLFF TRBJ1-4 TRBV6-5 NA 14 TRBD1
TGTGCCAGCAGTCCCCAGGACAGGGGGACAGATACGCAGTATTTT CASSPQDRGTDTQYF TRBJ2-3 TRBV6-4 NA 15 TRBD1
TGTGCCTACCAATGGGAGGGTCAGCCCTCCTACGAGCAGTACTTC CAYQWEGQPSYEQYF TRBJ2-7 TRBV2 NA 15 TRBD2
TGTGCCACCAGCAGAGATATCCCCGGGGCCGGGGAGCTGTTTTTT CATSRDIPGAGELFF TRBJ2-2 TRBV15 NA 15 NA
TGCGCCAGCAGCCCCCCGCGGGCGGGAGGTCAAGAGACCCAGTACTTC CASSPPRAGGQETQYF TRBJ2-5 TRBV5-1 NA 16 TRBD2